This TCR beta chain was observed in a study of CD8 T cells in Susac syndrome. The sequenced target, TCR beta, came from blood CD8+ and CD4+ T cells. This clonotype was detected once. The V and J ends lost 2 bases and 3 bases, in that order; junction bases with no gene match: 2. The germline V gene has CDR1 GTSNPN and CDR2 SVGIG (reference sequence). The CDR3 runs to 13 residues. With random hexamers, roughly 0.45 to 1 ug RNA was reverse transcribed. A single record per CDR3 protein comes from TCRdb applying MiXCR to the immunoSEQ multiplex PCR reads. The sample contains about 150,000 distinct CDR3 sequences, approximately 93% of which appear only once.

The origin of this receptor is a human donor with multiple sclerosis. Material: CD8+ T cells from PBMCs. The chain combines TRBV30 with TRBJ1-2; 8 bases are a match to TRBD1. The CDR3 nucleotides are TGTGCCTGGAGTCCGACAGGGGACTATGGCTACACCTTC. Encoded protein: CAWSPTGDYGYTF. Full variable domain (outside the CDR3, taken from reference TRBV30 and TRBJ1-2): SQTIHQWPATLVQPVGSPLSLECTVEGTSNPNLYWYRQAAGRGLQLLFYSVGIGQISSEVPQNLSASRPQDRQFILSSKKLLLSDSGFYLCAWSPTGDYGYTFGSGTRLTVV.